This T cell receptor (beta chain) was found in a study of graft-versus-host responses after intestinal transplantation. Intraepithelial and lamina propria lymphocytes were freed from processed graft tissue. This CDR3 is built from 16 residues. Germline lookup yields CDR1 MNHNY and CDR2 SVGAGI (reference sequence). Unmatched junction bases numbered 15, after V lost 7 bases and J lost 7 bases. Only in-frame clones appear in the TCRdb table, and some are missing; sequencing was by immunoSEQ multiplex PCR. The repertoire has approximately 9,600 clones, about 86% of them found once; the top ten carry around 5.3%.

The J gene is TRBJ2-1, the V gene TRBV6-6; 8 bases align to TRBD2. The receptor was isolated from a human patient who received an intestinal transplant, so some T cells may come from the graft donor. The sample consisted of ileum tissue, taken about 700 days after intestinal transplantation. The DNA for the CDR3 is TGTGCCAGCAATCCCCCCGCTAGCGGGCTCGCTAATGAGCAGTTCTTC. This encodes CASNPPASGLANEQFF.